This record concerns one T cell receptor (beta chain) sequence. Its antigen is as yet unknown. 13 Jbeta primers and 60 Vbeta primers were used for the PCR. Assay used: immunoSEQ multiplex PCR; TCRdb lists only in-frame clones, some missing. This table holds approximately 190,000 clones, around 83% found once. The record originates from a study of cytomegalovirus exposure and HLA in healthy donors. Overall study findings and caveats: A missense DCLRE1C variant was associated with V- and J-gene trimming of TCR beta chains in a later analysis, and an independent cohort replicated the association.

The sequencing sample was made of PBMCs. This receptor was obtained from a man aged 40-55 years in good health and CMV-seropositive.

CDR3 nucleotide sequence: TGTGCCAGCAGCGGGGGGGCCTCTGGAAACACCATATATTTT. Translating gives CASSGGASGNTIYF. The chain couples TRBV11-2 to TRBJ1-3; perhaps TRBD1 as D (6 bases). Trimming pared 5 bases from V and 0 bases from J, leaving 8 bases between. CDR1 and CDR2 (germline): SGHAT, FQNNGV. CDR3 length: 14 amino acids.